A selection of T cell receptor beta chains follows, all from one sample in a study of low-dose radiotherapy and immunotherapy resistance in tumors. TCRdb ran MiXCR on the reads and lists one entry per CDR3 protein. Of 80,000 or so distinct CDR3 sequences in the sample, around a sixth are singletons; the top ten hold 1.3% to 1.5%. Sequenced material: PBMCs, taken after low-dose radiotherapy plus immunotherapy. The origin of the receptors is a male donor with prostate cancer. CDR3s include the opening cysteine and the closing phenylalanine or tryptophan. Each record gives: clone size, D gene, J gene, V gene, CDR3 DNA, CDR3 protein. D genes are given only for firm matches. A clone size is listed for some rows: how often the clone was seen (once, few, many), or a class if it is expanded.

abundance: once
d_gene: TRBD2
j_gene: TRBJ2-1
v_gene: TRBV29-1
CDR3nt: TGCAGCGTTGATGGTAGCGGGATTGGGGGCGTGAATGAGCAGTTCTTC
CDR3aa: CSVDGSGIGGVNEQFF

abundance: many
d_gene: NA
j_gene: TRBJ2-5
v_gene: TRBV20-1
CDR3nt: TGCAGTGCTAGAATTATTGAAGAGACCCAGTACTTC
CDR3aa: CSARIIEETQYF

abundance: many
d_gene: TRBD2
j_gene: TRBJ2-2
v_gene: TRBV15
CDR3nt: TGTGCCACCAGCGGCACTAGCGGGAGAATCGGCGGGGAGCTGTTTTTT
CDR3aa: CATSGTSGRIGGELFF

abundance: many
d_gene: NA
j_gene: TRBJ1-2
v_gene: TRBV6-2/TRBV6-3
CDR3nt: TGTGCCAGCAGTTCAGGACAGACCCGCTATGGCTACACCTTC
CDR3aa: CASSSGQTRYGYTF

abundance: many
d_gene: TRBD2
j_gene: TRBJ2-1
v_gene: TRBV9
CDR3nt: TGTGCCAGCAGCGTAGGGGTAGCGGGAGGAGGAGGCAATGAGCAGTTCTTC
CDR3aa: CASSVGVAGGGGNEQFF

abundance: many
d_gene: TRBD2
j_gene: TRBJ2-3
v_gene: TRBV7-2
CDR3nt: TGTGCCAGCAGCTTAGAGGCGGGGGGGGGCACAGATACGCAGTATTTT
CDR3aa: CASSLEAGGGTDTQYF

abundance: many
d_gene: NA
j_gene: TRBJ2-5
v_gene: TRBV18
CDR3nt: TGTGCCAGCTCACCAATCGGAGCTATTAGGGGGGAGACCCAGTACTTC
CDR3aa: CASSPIGAIRGETQYF

abundance: many
d_gene: NA
j_gene: TRBJ1-1
v_gene: TRBV7-9
CDR3nt: TGTGCCAGCAGCTTAAACGGGATTGAAGCTTTCTTT
CDR3aa: CASSLNGIEAFF

abundance: many
d_gene: TRBD2
j_gene: TRBJ2-3
v_gene: TRBV20-1
CDR3nt: TGCAGTGCTAGAATCCTGGGACTAGCGGGAGGTACGCAGTATTTT
CDR3aa: CSARILGLAGGTQYF

abundance: many
d_gene: TRBD2
j_gene: TRBJ2-3
v_gene: TRBV20-1
CDR3nt: TGCAGTGCTGAGGCGGGGGGAGTAGCGGCAGATACGCAGTATTTT
CDR3aa: CSAEAGGVAADTQYF

abundance: many
d_gene: NA
j_gene: TRBJ1-2
v_gene: TRBV5-6
CDR3nt: TGTGCCAGCACTCCGGCAGGGGCGCCCGGCTACACCTTC
CDR3aa: CASTPAGAPGYTF

abundance: many
d_gene: NA
j_gene: TRBJ2-7
v_gene: TRBV19
CDR3nt: TGTGCCAGTAGCCTAGGAGCCGGGAGAGAGAACGAGCAGTACTTC
CDR3aa: CASSLGAGRENEQYF

abundance: many
d_gene: TRBD1
j_gene: TRBJ1-5
v_gene: TRBV28
CDR3nt: TGTGCCAGCAGTTCGATCCTAGACAGGGGGCGCGTAAAAAATCAGCCCCAGCATTTT
CDR3aa: CASSSILDRGRVKNQPQHF

abundance: few
d_gene: NA
j_gene: TRBJ1-5
v_gene: TRBV5-6
CDR3nt: TGTGCCAGCAGCTTGTTCGGACAGTATAGCAATCAGCCCCAGCATTTT
CDR3aa: CASSLFGQYSNQPQHF

abundance: NA
d_gene: TRBD2
j_gene: TRBJ2-5
v_gene: TRBV5-4
CDR3nt: TGTGCCAGCAGCTTGGCCGGGACTAGCGGGACGCAAGAGACCCAGTACTTC
CDR3aa: CASSLAGTSGTQETQYF

abundance: many
d_gene: NA
j_gene: TRBJ2-7
v_gene: TRBV12-3/TRBV12-4
CDR3nt: TGTGCCAGCAGTTGGCAAGAAACCTACGAGCAGTACTTC
CDR3aa: CASSWQETYEQYF

abundance: many
d_gene: TRBD2
j_gene: TRBJ2-1
v_gene: TRBV5-6
CDR3nt: TGTGCCAGCAGCTTGGGACTAGCCTCCTACAATGAGCAGTTCTTC
CDR3aa: CASSLGLASYNEQFF

abundance: many
d_gene: TRBD2
j_gene: TRBJ2-3
v_gene: TRBV29-1
CDR3nt: TGCAGCGTCGGGGGGGGGATAGCGGGGAGCACAGATACGCAGTATTTT
CDR3aa: CSVGGGIAGSTDTQYF

abundance: many
d_gene: NA
j_gene: TRBJ2-1
v_gene: TRBV4-2
CDR3nt: TGTGCCAGCAGCCAAGGGAGACTACCCTCCTACAATGAGCAGTTCTTC
CDR3aa: CASSQGRLPSYNEQFF

abundance: many
d_gene: TRBD1
j_gene: TRBJ1-5
v_gene: TRBV6-5
CDR3nt: TGTGCCAGCAGTCAGGGCGAGACAGGGGATTCAAATCAGCCCCAGCATTTT
CDR3aa: CASSQGETGDSNQPQHF

abundance: many
d_gene: NA
j_gene: TRBJ2-3
v_gene: TRBV20-1
CDR3nt: TGCAGTGCTACCTCCGGGACCGATCCCACAGATACGCAGTATTTT
CDR3aa: CSATSGTDPTDTQYF

abundance: many
d_gene: NA
j_gene: TRBJ1-5
v_gene: TRBV23-1
CDR3nt: TGCGCCGTTAGGGGCAATCAGCCCCAGCATTTT
CDR3aa: CAVRGNQPQHF

abundance: few
d_gene: NA
j_gene: TRBJ2-5
v_gene: TRBV18
CDR3nt: TGTGTCAGCCCACCATTAGGTCGGAACCAAGAGACCCAGTACTTC
CDR3aa: CVSPPLGRNQETQYF

abundance: NA
d_gene: TRBD1
j_gene: TRBJ2-7
v_gene: TRBV28
CDR3nt: TGTGCCAGCCTGAGCCCGGGACAGGGCTCCTACGAGCAGTACTTC
CDR3aa: CASLSPGQGSYEQYF

abundance: few
d_gene: TRBD1
j_gene: TRBJ2-7
v_gene: TRBV27
CDR3nt: TGTGCCAGCGGACGGGACAGGGGCCTCGAGCAGTACTTC
CDR3aa: CASGRDRGLEQYF

abundance: many
d_gene: TRBD1
j_gene: TRBJ2-1
v_gene: TRBV7-2
CDR3nt: TGTGCCAGCAGCTTACTGGGACAGGGGGCATTTCACAATGAGCAGTTCTTC
CDR3aa: CASSLLGQGAFHNEQFF

abundance: NA
d_gene: NA
j_gene: TRBJ2-2
v_gene: TRBV5-1
CDR3nt: TGCGCCAGCAGCTACCGTGTCGGAGGCACCGGGGAGCTGTTTTTT
CDR3aa: CASSYRVGGTGELFF

abundance: many
d_gene: NA
j_gene: TRBJ1-1
v_gene: TRBV14
CDR3nt: TGTGCCAGCAGCCAAGGACAGAACACTGAAGCTTTCTTT
CDR3aa: CASSQGQNTEAFF

abundance: many
d_gene: TRBD1
j_gene: TRBJ2-5
v_gene: TRBV10-3
CDR3nt: TGTGCCATCAGTGGGGAGACAGGGTCTCTGGGGCAAGAGACCCAGTACTTC
CDR3aa: CAISGETGSLGQETQYF

abundance: many
d_gene: TRBD2
j_gene: TRBJ2-1
v_gene: TRBV10-2
CDR3nt: TGCGCCAGCAGAGCCTTTGGGGGGAGGGCTGAAAATGAGCAGTTCTTC
CDR3aa: CASRAFGGRAENEQFF

abundance: many
d_gene: TRBD2
j_gene: TRBJ2-3
v_gene: TRBV20-1
CDR3nt: TGCAGTGCTAGAGCCCCGGGACTAGGAACAGATACGCAGTATTTT
CDR3aa: CSARAPGLGTDTQYF

abundance: many
d_gene: NA
j_gene: TRBJ2-7
v_gene: TRBV28
CDR3nt: TGTGCCAGCGGACGAGGAGACTACGAGCAGTACTTC
CDR3aa: CASGRGDYEQYF

abundance: many
d_gene: TRBD2
j_gene: TRBJ2-5
v_gene: TRBV29-1
CDR3nt: TGCAGCGCCCTCGATAGTAGCGGGATCCAAGAGACCCAGTACTTC
CDR3aa: CSALDSSGIQETQYF

abundance: many
d_gene: NA
j_gene: TRBJ2-1
v_gene: TRBV3-1
CDR3nt: TGTGCCAGCACCAATAACAATGAGCAGTTCTTC
CDR3aa: CASTNNNEQFF

abundance: many
d_gene: NA
j_gene: TRBJ2-3
v_gene: TRBV28
CDR3nt: TGTGCCAGCAGTTTACGGGATCCAGATACGCAGTATTTT
CDR3aa: CASSLRDPDTQYF

abundance: few
d_gene: NA
j_gene: TRBJ2-7
v_gene: TRBV30
CDR3nt: TGTGCCTGGAGCGCCGGCCTTTGGACCCCCGAGCAGTACTTC
CDR3aa: CAWSAGLWTPEQYF

abundance: many
d_gene: NA
j_gene: TRBJ2-7
v_gene: TRBV4-2
CDR3nt: TGTGCCAGCAGCCAAGGGCTCGGACAGACCTACGAGCAGTACTTC
CDR3aa: CASSQGLGQTYEQYF

abundance: many
d_gene: TRBD2
j_gene: TRBJ2-1
v_gene: TRBV27
CDR3nt: TGTGCCAGCTCCCTGACTAGCGGGAGAATGGGTTACAATGAGCAGTTCTTC
CDR3aa: CASSLTSGRMGYNEQFF

abundance: many
d_gene: NA
j_gene: TRBJ2-7
v_gene: TRBV2
CDR3nt: TGTGCCAGCAGGGGCAGCTTTCCCGAGCAGTACTTC
CDR3aa: CASRGSFPEQYF

abundance: many
d_gene: TRBD1
j_gene: TRBJ2-3
v_gene: TRBV29-1
CDR3nt: TGCAGCGGGAACAGGGGAATAACAGATACGCAGTATTTT
CDR3aa: CSGNRGITDTQYF

abundance: many
d_gene: TRBD1
j_gene: TRBJ2-5
v_gene: TRBV27
CDR3nt: TGTGCCAGCACCCCAGGGGGTTTCCAAGAGACCCAGTACTTC
CDR3aa: CASTPGGFQETQYF

abundance: NA
d_gene: TRBD1
j_gene: TRBJ2-7
v_gene: TRBV6-1
CDR3nt: TGTGCCAGCAGTTTAAACAGGGGTAGCTACGAGCAGTACTTC
CDR3aa: CASSLNRGSYEQYF

abundance: few
d_gene: TRBD1
j_gene: TRBJ1-1
v_gene: TRBV27
CDR3nt: TGTGCCAGCGGATTATCCCACGGACAGGGGGCCGGAAATTTTCGAGAAGCTTTCTTT
CDR3aa: CASGLSHGQGAGNFREAFF

abundance: many
d_gene: NA
j_gene: TRBJ2-7
v_gene: TRBV7-8
CDR3nt: TGTGCCAGCAGTGATACTATACTAGACGAGCAGTACTTC
CDR3aa: CASSDTILDEQYF

abundance: NA
d_gene: NA
j_gene: TRBJ2-1
v_gene: TRBV7-2
CDR3nt: TGTGCCAGCAGCTTAATGGGCTGGGGTGAGCAGTTCTTC
CDR3aa: CASSLMGWGEQFF

abundance: many
d_gene: NA
j_gene: TRBJ2-1
v_gene: TRBV29-1
CDR3nt: TGCAGCGTTCGTACCGCCGGCTCCTACAATGAGCAGTTCTTC
CDR3aa: CSVRTAGSYNEQFF

abundance: many
d_gene: NA
j_gene: TRBJ2-2
v_gene: TRBV7-9
CDR3nt: TGTGCCAGCAGCTTAGCTGAAGTAAGCACCGGGGAGCTGTTTTTT
CDR3aa: CASSLAEVSTGELFF

abundance: NA
d_gene: TRBD1
j_gene: TRBJ1-5
v_gene: TRBV6-2/TRBV6-3
CDR3nt: TGTGCCAGCAGGACAGGGGAGAGGCAGCCCCAGCATTTT
CDR3aa: CASRTGERQPQHF

abundance: many
d_gene: NA
j_gene: TRBJ2-4
v_gene: TRBV2
CDR3nt: TGTGCCAGCAGCGGTCTCCCTCAAGAAGCCAAAAACATTCAGTACTTC
CDR3aa: CASSGLPQEAKNIQYF

abundance: many
d_gene: NA
j_gene: TRBJ2-2
v_gene: TRBV7-3
CDR3nt: TGTGCCAGCAGCTTATTGACCGGGGAGCTGTTTTTT
CDR3aa: CASSLLTGELFF

abundance: few
d_gene: NA
j_gene: TRBJ1-1
v_gene: TRBV5-1
CDR3nt: TGCGCCAGCAGCGGATTCATGAACACTGAAGCTTTCTTT
CDR3aa: CASSGFMNTEAFF

abundance: many
d_gene: NA
j_gene: TRBJ1-1
v_gene: TRBV29-1
CDR3nt: TGCAGCGTTCACCGGGAGACCAACACTGAAGCTTTCTTT
CDR3aa: CSVHRETNTEAFF

abundance: many
d_gene: NA
j_gene: TRBJ2-7
v_gene: TRBV6-2/TRBV6-3
CDR3nt: TGTGCCAGCAGTTCGGCGGGAAGCGGCTACGAGCAGTACTTC
CDR3aa: CASSSAGSGYEQYF

abundance: few
d_gene: NA
j_gene: TRBJ2-1
v_gene: TRBV27
CDR3nt: TGTGCCAGCAGTCCGGACGTGACCTACAATGAGCAGTTCTTC
CDR3aa: CASSPDVTYNEQFF

abundance: NA
d_gene: NA
j_gene: TRBJ2-7
v_gene: TRBV5-5
CDR3nt: TGTGCCAGCAGCTTGGCCTTGGGCAGAAACTACGAGCAGTACTTC
CDR3aa: CASSLALGRNYEQYF

abundance: many
d_gene: NA
j_gene: TRBJ2-5
v_gene: TRBV23-1
CDR3nt: TGCGCCAGCACCCCCCAAAGCTATAAAGGGACGATTGCGGAGACCCAGTACTTC
CDR3aa: CASTPQSYKGTIAETQYF

abundance: many
d_gene: TRBD1
j_gene: TRBJ1-2
v_gene: TRBV27
CDR3nt: TGTGCCAGCAGTATCCGGACAGGGCTCAATAAGGAATTC
CDR3aa: CASSIRTGLNKEF